This T cell receptor beta chain was observed in a study of graft-versus-host responses after intestinal transplantation. Intraepithelial and lamina propria lymphocytes were freed from processed graft tissue. Sequenced by immunoSEQ multiplex PCR; TCRdb stores in-frame clones only, minus some. The sample consists of around 16,000 clones, 83% of them appearing once. This CDR3 contains 20 residues. Looked up from germline, CDR1 is LNHNV and CDR2 is YYDKDF (reference sequence). V lost 0 bases and J 5 bases, leaving 28 bases between the germline ends. The sequence derives from a human patient who received an intestinal transplant, so some T cells may come from the graft donor. The source material was ileum tissue, sampled 584 days after intestinal transplantation. The chain has TRBV15 and TRBJ1-1; D possibly corresponds to TRBD1 (6 bases). The CDR3 protein is CATSRDSLQGFNGKITEAFF. Written as DNA, the CDR3 is TGTGCCACCAGCAGAGACAGTCTCCAGGGGTTCAATGGAAAGATAACTGAAGCTTTCTTT.